This TCR beta chain was captured by sequencing in a study of regulatory T cells in long-lasting Graves disease. Study results and caveats: TRBV28, TRBJ1-2 and TRBJ2-5 emerged as the favored segments in persistent disease. Having few samples may have compromised the accuracy. Lower TCR diversity characterized persistent Graves' patients relative to newly diagnosed patients.

On this clonotype itself: Antigen specificity is unknown.

iRepertoire HTBI primers and Arm-PCR of CDR3 regions built TCR beta libraries. One entry per CDR3 protein results from TCRdb running MiXCR on the multiplex PCR reads. This sample has 700,000 or so distinct CDR3 sequences, with about 32% found just once. Time point: persistent/refractory GD, antithyroid drugs over 5 years with positive TRAb. Construction of the TCR library relied on RNA isolated from PBMCs. This CDR3 region has 15 residues. V lost 4 bases and J 0 bases, leaving 13 bases between the germline ends. Germline values: CDR1 SQVTM, CDR2 ANQGSEA. This chain connects TRBV29-1 to TRBJ1-3; the D is unclear. The sequence was collected from a female donor with Graves disease. The sequencing used peripheral blood mononuclear cells (PBMCs), collected when the disease was refractory, from a patient treated with antithyroid drugs. The CDR3, as DNA: TGCAGCGTTGTTCGGCCCGACCGCTCTGGAAACACCATATATTTT. Translation gives CSVVRPDRSGNTIYF.